The 23 T cell receptor beta chains below were found in one sample sequenced in a study of T-cell reconstitution after alpha-beta-depleted transplantation in children. The TCRbeta library incorporated unique molecular identifiers. Via MiXCR, TCRdb re-called the PCR reads, giving one row per CDR3 protein. Seen here are approximately 520,000 distinct CDR3 sequences, approximately 10% observed once, and the top ten hold 14%. Sequenced here: PBMCs, mostly from graft donor cells, sampled 180 days after TCRalphabeta/CD19-depleted stem cell transplant. These TCRs come from a female patient aged 2 to 10 who had a stem cell transplant for aplastic anemia, so the T cells may come from the graft donor.

In this sample, this clonotype turned up a few times. The chain has TRBV12-3 or TRBV12-4 and TRBJ2-3; maybe TRBD2 (6 bases). V lost 3 bases and J lost 2, with 12 bases in between. This CDR3 region has 15 residues. CDR3 sequence (DNA): TGTGCCAGCAGTTTCGGGGACTTGAACACAGATACGCAGTATTTT. The encoded protein is CASSFGDLNTDTQYF.

In this sample, this clonotype turned up many times. The chain employs TRBV4-3 and TRBJ1-4; 7 bases fit TRBD1. J was trimmed by 7 bases and V by 4 bases; bases with no gene match: 9. Germline V CDR1 and CDR2: LGHNA, YSLEER. The CDR3 loop spans 15 amino acids. The CDR3 nucleotides are TGCGCCAGCAGCCCTATATCCCGGGACAGTGAAAAACTGTTTTTT. Translating it yields CASSPISRDSEKLFF.

The V gene is TRBV12-3 or TRBV12-4, the J gene TRBJ2-3, with D perhaps TRBD1 (6 bases). V lost 7 bases and J lost 0, with 14 bases in between. The CDR3 runs to 15 residues. The CDR3 loop reads CASKKWGQSTDTQYF. Here the CDR3 DNA reads TGTGCCAGCAAGAAATGGGGACAAAGCACAGATACGCAGTATTTT.

This chain joins TRBV2 and TRBJ2-7; D ambiguous. The V gene lost 0 bases and the J gene lost 6 bases, with 12 bases spanning the gap. The CDR3 covers 14 residues. Germline V CDR1 and CDR2: SNHLY, FYNNEI. The CDR3 sequence is CASSEALRKLEQYV. CDR3 nucleotide sequence: TGTGCCAGCAGTGAAGCGCTTCGTAAGCTCGAGCAGTACGTC.

The chain is built from TRBV5-5 and TRBJ2-7, with D perhaps TRBD2 (7 bases). V was cut by 2 bases and J by 6 bases, with 21 bases left in between. CDR1 SGHKS and CDR2 YYEKEE come from the germline V gene (reference sequence). The CDR3 contains 16 residues. CDR3: CASSFISGGDGSEQYF. CDR3 DNA: TGTGCCAGCAGCTTTATCTCGGGGGGCGACGGCAGCGAGCAGTACTTC.

The rearrangement links TRBV20-1 to TRBJ2-1; 8 bases match TRBD2. Germline lookup yields CDR1 DFQATT and CDR2 SNEGSKA (reference sequence). The CDR3 sequence is 14 residues long. J was trimmed by 7 bases and V by 7 bases; bases with no gene match: 12. DNA for the CDR3: TGCAGTGTCCCACCGGGACTAGTATCTAATGAGCAGTTCTTC. This sequence encodes CSVPPGLVSNEQFF.

In this sample, this clonotype turned up a few times. An end of the junction does not agree with germline; a read error may underlie this. The rearrangement joins TRBV7-6 to TRBJ2-7; D not resolved. CDR1 is SGHVS and CDR2 is FNYEAQ in the germline V gene. The CDR3 has 13 amino acids. The CDR3 DNA follows: TGTGCCAGCAGCATAGCCTCCCAGCTCGAGCAGTACTTC. This gives the protein CASSIASQLEQYF.

This clonotype was seen more than once but under ten times. The chain couples TRBV9 to TRBJ2-2; unclear D gene. The germline CDR1 and CDR2 sequences are SGDLS and YYNGEE. The CDR3 is 16 amino acids. V gave up 0 bases and J gave up 3 bases, with 12 bases separating them. The CDR3 region has the DNA TGTGCCAGCAGCGTAGGAGGTAGCCCCGACACCGGGGAGCTGTTTTTT. It translates to CASSVGGSPDTGELFF.

The table lists this clonotype with many counts. The chain recombines TRBV25-1 with TRBJ2-3, with D possibly matching TRBD1 (5 bases). The CDR3 extends over 12 amino acids. Germline CDR1 is MGHDK and CDR2 is SYGVNS. With 6 bases removed from V and 6 bases from J, the gap between germline ends came to 10 bases. The CDR3 region is CASRVRADTQYF. The CDR3 region has the DNA TGTGCCAGCAGAGTCAGGGCGGATACGCAGTATTTT.

The chain uses TRBV7-1 and TRBJ2-1; 16 bases match TRBD2. TRBV7-1 is annotated as an ORF whose role is uncertain. V was pared by 5 bases and J by 8 bases, with 15 bases of the junction left unmatched. This CDR3 spans 19 amino acids. The CDR3 region is CASSKDRGTSGRAYYEQFF. Written as DNA, the CDR3 is TGTGCCAGCAGCAAGGACAGGGGGACTAGCGGGAGGGCCTATTATGAGCAGTTCTTC.

Details on this clonotype: It may be a read error: a sequence one base away is much more abundant. V gene TRBV9 combines with J gene TRBJ2-1; no reliable D call. The CDR3 has 14 amino acids. Germline-derived CDR1 and CDR2 are SGDLS and YYNGEE. The CDR3 spells CAGSPGRSSNEQFF. CDR3 sequence (DNA): TGTGCCGGCAGCCCCGGTCGGAGTTCGAATGAGCAGTTCTTC.

The V and J genes are TRBV3-1 and TRBJ1-1, with D unclear. Per the germline V gene, CDR1 is LGHDT and CDR2 is YNNKEL (reference sequence). The CDR3 spans 16 residues. The ends were cut back, 4 bases at V and 4 bases at J, with 19 bases in the middle. In nucleotides, the CDR3 is TGTGCCAGCAGCCGTATTCTCGTTTCCCGCGGCACTGAAGCTTTCTTT. Its protein product is CASSRILVSRGTEAFF.

This clonotype was observed a few times. The chain uses TRBV20-1 and TRBJ2-1; tentatively, D is TRBD1 or TRBD2 (7 bases each). Trimming pared 0 bases from V and 4 bases from J, leaving 13 bases between. This CDR3 has 15 residues. Germline CDR1 and CDR2: DFQATT and SNEGSKA (reference sequence). The CDR3 loop is CSARDGRGRYNEQFF. CDR3 coding DNA: TGCAGTGCTAGAGATGGGAGGGGGCGATACAATGAGCAGTTCTTC.

This chain links TRBV7-2 with TRBJ2-5; a weak D match, TRBD2 (6 bases). The ends were cut back, 3 bases at V and 5 bases at J, with 16 bases in the middle. Germline CDR1 SGHTA, CDR2 FQGNSA. This CDR3 region has 15 residues. The CDR3 DNA is TGTGCCAGCAGCTTCTTCGGAGGGCCATCGGAGACCCAGTACTTC. Its protein is CASSFFGGPSETQYF.

This clonotype was counted ten times or more. In nucleotides, the CDR3 is TGTGCCAGCAGTTTAGCGCGACACTACGAGCAGTACGTC. Protein sequence: CASSLARHYEQYV. The chain links TRBV12-3 or TRBV12-4 to TRBJ2-7; D unresolved. CDR3 length equals 13 residues. With 0 bases removed from V and 3 bases from J, the gap between germline ends came to 6 bases.

This clonotype showed up many times. This sequence joins TRBV29-1 and TRBJ2-5, with D maybe TRBD2 (7 bases). Germline CDR1 SQVTM, CDR2 ANQGSEA. The CDR3 runs 14 residues. The V end lost 3 bases, the J end lost 2 bases, and 13 bases lay between the germline ends. The CDR3 protein is CSVERRGLQETQYF. The DNA of the CDR3 is TGCAGCGTTGAGAGGCGGGGGCTACAAGAGACCCAGTACTTC.

The sample holds a few counts of this clonotype. V is TRBV20-1 and J is TRBJ1-1; the D is unclear. CDR1 is DFQATT, CDR2 SNEGSKA, per germline (reference sequence). V lost 0 bases and J 5 bases, leaving 10 bases between the germline ends. This CDR3 has 13 amino acids. Written as DNA, the CDR3 is TGCAGTGCTAGAGATCTTTTCAGGACTGAAGCTTTCTTT. Translation gives CSARDLFRTEAFF.

This clonotype was detected a few times. J is TRBJ1-1 and V is TRBV5-6; 11 bases are shared with TRBD1. CDR1 and CDR2 (germline): SGHDT, YYEEEE. The ends lost 5 bases at V and 2 bases at J; junction bases unmatched: 14. This CDR3 has 18 amino acids. Here the CDR3 DNA reads TGTGCCAGCAGTCGGCCGACAGGGGACAGGGGGAGAAACACTGAAGCTTTCTTT. Encoded protein: CASSRPTGDRGRNTEAFF.

This clonotype was observed a few times. V usage is TRBV28 and J usage is TRBJ2-7; 9 bases map to TRBD1. Germline trimming cut 9 bases from V and 2 bases from J; bases unmatched to any gene: 2. Germline CDR1 and CDR2: MDHEN and SYDVKM. This CDR3 is built from 12 residues. CDR3 coding DNA: TGTGCCAGTGGGACAGGGCCCTACGAGCAGTACTTC. The encoded protein is CASGTGPYEQYF.

This clonotype was seen at least ten times. The chain recombines TRBV20-1 with TRBJ2-3; D is unresolved. The germline V gene encodes CDR1 DFQATT and CDR2 SNEGSKA (reference sequence). The V end was cut by 6 bases, the J end by 0 bases, with 13 bases between. The CDR3 extends over 14 amino acids. Written as DNA, the CDR3 is TGCAGTGCGCAAGCAGACTCCAGCACAGATACGCAGTATTTT. This sequence encodes CSAQADSSTDTQYF.

This chain links TRBV12-3 or TRBV12-4 with TRBJ1-5, with D unclear. Trimming took 3 bases from V and 9 from J, leaving 18 bases between them. This CDR3 contains 15 residues. The CDR3 loop reads CASSFGRERDGPQHF. The CDR3 DNA sequence: TGTGCCAGCAGTTTTGGTAGGGAAAGGGATGGGCCCCAGCATTTT.

The J gene is TRBJ2-7, the V gene TRBV20-1; 9 nucleotides align to TRBD1. V lost 3 bases to trimming and J lost 2 bases; unmatched junction nucleotides: 5. Germline CDR1 reads DFQATT; CDR2 reads SNEGSKA (reference sequence). The CDR3 sequence is 14 residues long. The CDR3, as DNA: TGCAGTGCTAGTTTCCGGGACAGGGCCTACGAGCAGTACTTC. It codes for CSASFRDRAYEQYF.

V is TRBV29-1 and J is TRBJ1-1, with D unclear. V dropped 3 bases and J dropped 4 bases, with 12 bases sitting between them. The CDR3 loop spans 13 amino acids. CDR1 and CDR2 from the germline V gene are SQVTM and ANQGSEA. CDR3 loop: CSVEHPGSTEAFF. CDR3 nucleotide sequence: TGCAGCGTTGAGCATCCGGGATCCACTGAAGCTTTCTTT.